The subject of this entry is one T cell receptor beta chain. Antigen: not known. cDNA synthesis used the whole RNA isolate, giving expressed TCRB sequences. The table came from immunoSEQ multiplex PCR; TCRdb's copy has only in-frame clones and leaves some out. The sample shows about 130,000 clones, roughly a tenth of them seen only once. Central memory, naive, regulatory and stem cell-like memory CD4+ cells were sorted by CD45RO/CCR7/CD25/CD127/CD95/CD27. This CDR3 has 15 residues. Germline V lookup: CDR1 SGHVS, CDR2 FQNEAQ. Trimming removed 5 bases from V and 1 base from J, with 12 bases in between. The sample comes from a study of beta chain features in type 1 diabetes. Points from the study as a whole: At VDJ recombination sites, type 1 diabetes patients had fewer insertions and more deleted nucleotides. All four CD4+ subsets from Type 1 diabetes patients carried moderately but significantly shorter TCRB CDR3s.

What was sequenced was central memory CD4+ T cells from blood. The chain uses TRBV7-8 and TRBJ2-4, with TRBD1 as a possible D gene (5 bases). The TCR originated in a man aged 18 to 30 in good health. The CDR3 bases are TGTGCCAGCAGCCCTCAAGGGGCGGCCAAAAACATTCAGTACTTC. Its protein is CASSPQGAAKNIQYF.